This TCR beta chain emerged from a study of cytomegalovirus exposure and HLA in healthy donors. Germline CDR1 reads SGHRS; CDR2 reads YFSETQ. V lost 0 bases to trimming and J lost 1 base, with 8 bases between them. The CDR3 sequence is 15 residues long. The assay was immunoSEQ multiplex PCR, and TCRdb's table has in-frame clones only and misses some. The sample comprises over 120,000 clones, 89% of which are singletons, and around 9% rests with the top ten. The chain joins TRBV5-1 to TRBJ2-4; possible D gene TRBD1, 5 bases. This clonotype originated in a woman under 30 in good health and CMV-seropositive. Sequences were obtained from PBMCs. CDR3 nucleotide sequence: TGCGCCAGCAGCTTGGATTCAGGGGCCAAAAACATTCAGTACTTC. Translating gives CASSLDSGAKNIQYF.